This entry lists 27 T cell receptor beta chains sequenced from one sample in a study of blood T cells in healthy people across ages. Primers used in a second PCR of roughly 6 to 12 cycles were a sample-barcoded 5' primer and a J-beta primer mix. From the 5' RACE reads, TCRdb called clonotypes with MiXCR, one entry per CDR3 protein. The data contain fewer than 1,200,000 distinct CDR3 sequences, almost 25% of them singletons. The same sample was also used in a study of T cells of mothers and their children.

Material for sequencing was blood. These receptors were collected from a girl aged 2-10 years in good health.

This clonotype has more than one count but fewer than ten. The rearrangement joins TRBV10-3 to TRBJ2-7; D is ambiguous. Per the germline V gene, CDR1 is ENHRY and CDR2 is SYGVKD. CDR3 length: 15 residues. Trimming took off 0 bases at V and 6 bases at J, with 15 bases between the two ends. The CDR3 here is CAISESGGPPVEQYF. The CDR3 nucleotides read TGTGCCATCAGTGAGTCTGGCGGACCTCCGGTCGAGCAGTACTTC.

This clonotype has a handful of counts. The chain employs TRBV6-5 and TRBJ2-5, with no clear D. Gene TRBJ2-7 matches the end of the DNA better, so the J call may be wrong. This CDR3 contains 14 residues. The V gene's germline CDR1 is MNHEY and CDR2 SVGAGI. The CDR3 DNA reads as TGTGCCAGCAGCGCGAGGTTCAGTTCCTACGAGCAGTACTTC. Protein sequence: CASSARFSSYEQYF.

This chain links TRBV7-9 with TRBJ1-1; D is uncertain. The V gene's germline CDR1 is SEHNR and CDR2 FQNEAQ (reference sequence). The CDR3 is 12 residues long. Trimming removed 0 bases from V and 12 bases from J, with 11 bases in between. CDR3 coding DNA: TGTGCCAGCAGCTTAGCGGCCGCAGTAACTTTCTTT. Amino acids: CASSLAAAVTFF.

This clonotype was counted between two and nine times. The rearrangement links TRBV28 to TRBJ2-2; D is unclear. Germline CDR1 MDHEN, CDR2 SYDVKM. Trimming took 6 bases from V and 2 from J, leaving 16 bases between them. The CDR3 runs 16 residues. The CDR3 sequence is CASRLILTGNTGELFF. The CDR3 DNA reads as TGTGCCAGCAGACTGATCCTGACTGGTAACACCGGGGAGCTGTTTTTT.

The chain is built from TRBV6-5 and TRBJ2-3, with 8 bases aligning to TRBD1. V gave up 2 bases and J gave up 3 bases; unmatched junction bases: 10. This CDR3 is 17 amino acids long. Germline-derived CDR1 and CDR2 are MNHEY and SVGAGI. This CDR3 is CASSYLWTTGATDTQYF. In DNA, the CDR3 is TGTGCCAGCAGTTACCTCTGGACGACAGGGGCAACAGATACGCAGTATTTT.

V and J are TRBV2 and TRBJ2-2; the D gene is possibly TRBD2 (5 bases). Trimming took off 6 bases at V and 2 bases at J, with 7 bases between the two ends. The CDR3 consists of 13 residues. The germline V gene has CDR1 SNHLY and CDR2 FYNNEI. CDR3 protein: CASRAENTGELFF. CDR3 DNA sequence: TGTGCCAGCAGAGCGGAAAACACCGGGGAGCTGTTTTTT.

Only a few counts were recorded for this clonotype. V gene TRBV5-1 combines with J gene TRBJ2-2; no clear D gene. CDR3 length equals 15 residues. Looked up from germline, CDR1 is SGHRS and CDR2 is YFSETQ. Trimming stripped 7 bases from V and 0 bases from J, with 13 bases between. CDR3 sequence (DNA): TGCGCCAGCTCGGCTTTGAGTTCGAACACCGGGGAGCTGTTTTTT. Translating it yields CASSALSSNTGELFF. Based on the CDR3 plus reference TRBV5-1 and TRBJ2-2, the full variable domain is KAGVTQTPRYLIKTRGQQVTLSCSPISGHRSVSWYQQTPGQGLQFLFEYFSETQRNKGNFPGRFSGRQFSNSRSEMNVSTLELGDSALYLCASSALSSNTGELFFGEGSRLTVL.

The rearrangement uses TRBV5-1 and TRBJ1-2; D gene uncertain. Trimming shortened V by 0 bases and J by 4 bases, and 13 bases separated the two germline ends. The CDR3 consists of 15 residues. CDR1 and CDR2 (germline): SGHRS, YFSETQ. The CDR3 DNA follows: TGCGCCAGCAGCTTGGCCGGGGAATCAGGCTATGGCTACACCTTC. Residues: CASSLAGESGYGYTF.

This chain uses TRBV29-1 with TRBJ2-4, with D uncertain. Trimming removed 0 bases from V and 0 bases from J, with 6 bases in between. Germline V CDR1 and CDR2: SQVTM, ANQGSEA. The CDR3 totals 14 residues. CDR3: CSVEDRVAKNIQYF. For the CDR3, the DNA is TGCAGCGTTGAAGATAGGGTAGCCAAAAACATTCAGTACTTC.

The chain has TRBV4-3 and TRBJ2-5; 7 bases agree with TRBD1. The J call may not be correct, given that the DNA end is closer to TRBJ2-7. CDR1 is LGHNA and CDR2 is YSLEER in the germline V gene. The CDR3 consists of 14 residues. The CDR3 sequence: CASSQATGTYEQYF. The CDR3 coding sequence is TGCGCCAGCAGCCAAGCGACAGGGACCTACGAGCAGTACTTC.

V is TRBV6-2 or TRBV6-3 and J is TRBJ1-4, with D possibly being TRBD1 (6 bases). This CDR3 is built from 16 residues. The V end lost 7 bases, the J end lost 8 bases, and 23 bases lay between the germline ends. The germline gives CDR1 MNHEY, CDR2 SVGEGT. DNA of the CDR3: TGTGCCAGCATCTTCAAGCCTGGGGGGCGGAGAGAAAAACTGTTTTTT. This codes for CASIFKPGGRREKLFF.

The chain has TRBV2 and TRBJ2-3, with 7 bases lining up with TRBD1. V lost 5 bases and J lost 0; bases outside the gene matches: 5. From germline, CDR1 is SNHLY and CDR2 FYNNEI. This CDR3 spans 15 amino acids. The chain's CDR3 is CASSRKGASTDTQYF. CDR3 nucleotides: TGTGCCAGCAGTCGGAAGGGGGCTAGCACAGATACGCAGTATTTT. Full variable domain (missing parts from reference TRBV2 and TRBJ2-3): EPEVTQTPSHQVTQMGQEVILRCVPISNHLYFYWYRQILGQKVEFLVSFYNNEISEKSEIFDDQFSVERPDGSNFTLKIRSTKLEDSAMYFCASSRKGASTDTQYFGPGTRLTVL.

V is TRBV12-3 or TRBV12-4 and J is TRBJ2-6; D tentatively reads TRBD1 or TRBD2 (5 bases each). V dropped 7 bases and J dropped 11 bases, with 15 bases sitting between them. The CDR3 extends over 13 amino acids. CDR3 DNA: TGTGCCAGCACCTGGGGGATGGGGTACGTCCTGACTTTC. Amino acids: CASTWGMGYVLTF.

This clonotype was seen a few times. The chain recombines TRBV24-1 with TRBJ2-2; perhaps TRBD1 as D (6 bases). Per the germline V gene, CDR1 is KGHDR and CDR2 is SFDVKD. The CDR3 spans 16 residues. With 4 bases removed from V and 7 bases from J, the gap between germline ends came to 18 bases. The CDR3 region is CATSEENTGLGGELFF. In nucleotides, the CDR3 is TGTGCCACCAGTGAGGAAAATACAGGGTTGGGCGGGGAGCTGTTTTTT.

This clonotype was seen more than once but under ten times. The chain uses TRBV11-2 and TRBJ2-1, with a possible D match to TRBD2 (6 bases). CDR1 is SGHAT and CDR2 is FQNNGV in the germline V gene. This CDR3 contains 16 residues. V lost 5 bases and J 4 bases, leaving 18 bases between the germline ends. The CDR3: CASSTVVTRVYNEQFF. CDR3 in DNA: TGTGCCAGCAGCACCGTAGTGACTAGAGTGTACAATGAGCAGTTCTTC.

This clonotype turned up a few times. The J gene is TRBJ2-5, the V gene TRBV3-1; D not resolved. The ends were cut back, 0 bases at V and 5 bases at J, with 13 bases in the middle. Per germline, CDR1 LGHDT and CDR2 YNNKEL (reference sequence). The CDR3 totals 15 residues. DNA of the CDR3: TGTGCCAGCAGCCAAGACTTAGCTCGTTCGGAGACCCAGTACTTC. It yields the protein CASSQDLARSETQYF.

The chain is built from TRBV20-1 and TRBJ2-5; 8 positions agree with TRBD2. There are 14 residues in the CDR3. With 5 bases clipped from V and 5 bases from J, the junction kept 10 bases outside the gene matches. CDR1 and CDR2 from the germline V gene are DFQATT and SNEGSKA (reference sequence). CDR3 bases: TGCAGTGCTCAAAGCGGGAGAGATTGGGAGACCCAGTACTTC. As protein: CSAQSGRDWETQYF.

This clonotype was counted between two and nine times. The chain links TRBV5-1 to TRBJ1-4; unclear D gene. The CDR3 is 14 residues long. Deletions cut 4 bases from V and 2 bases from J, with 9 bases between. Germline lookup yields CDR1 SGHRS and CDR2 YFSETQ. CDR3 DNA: TGCGCCAGCAGCGAAGGGAACACTAATGAAAAACTGTTTTTT. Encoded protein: CASSEGNTNEKLFF. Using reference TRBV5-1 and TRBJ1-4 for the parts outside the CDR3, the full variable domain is KAGVTQTPRYLIKTRGQQVTLSCSPISGHRSVSWYQQTPGQGLQFLFEYFSETQRNKGNFPGRFSGRQFSNSRSEMNVSTLELGDSALYLCASSEGNTNEKLFFGSGTQLSVL.

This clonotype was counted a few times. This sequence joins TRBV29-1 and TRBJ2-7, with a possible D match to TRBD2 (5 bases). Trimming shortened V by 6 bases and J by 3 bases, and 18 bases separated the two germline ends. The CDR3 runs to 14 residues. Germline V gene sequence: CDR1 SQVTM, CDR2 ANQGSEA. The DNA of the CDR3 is TGCAGCGTCACCGTACTGGACTTCGACTACGAGCAGTACTTC. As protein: CSVTVLDFDYEQYF.

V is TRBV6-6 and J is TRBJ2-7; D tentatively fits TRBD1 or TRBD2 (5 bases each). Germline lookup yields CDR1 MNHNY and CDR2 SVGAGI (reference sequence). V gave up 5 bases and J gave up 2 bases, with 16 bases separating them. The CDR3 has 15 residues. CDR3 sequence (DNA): TGTGCCAGCAGTCCCTCCGGGACGCAGCCCTACGAGCAGTACTTC. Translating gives CASSPSGTQPYEQYF.

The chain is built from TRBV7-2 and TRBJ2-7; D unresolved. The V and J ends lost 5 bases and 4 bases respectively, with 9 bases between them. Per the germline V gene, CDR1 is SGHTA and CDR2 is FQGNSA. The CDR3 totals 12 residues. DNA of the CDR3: TGTGCCAGCAGCCGCACCCAGTACGAGCAGTACTTC. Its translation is CASSRTQYEQYF.

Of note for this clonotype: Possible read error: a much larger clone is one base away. As DNA, the CDR3 is TGCAGTGCTAGAGACGCCCGGTTAGGCCCCTACGAGCAGTACTTC. Protein: CSARDARLGPYEQYF. This sequence joins TRBV20-1 and TRBJ2-7; D unclear. The CDR3 runs to 15 residues. V lost 0 bases and J 2 bases, leaving 14 bases between the germline ends. The V gene's germline CDR1 is DFQATT and CDR2 SNEGSKA (reference sequence).

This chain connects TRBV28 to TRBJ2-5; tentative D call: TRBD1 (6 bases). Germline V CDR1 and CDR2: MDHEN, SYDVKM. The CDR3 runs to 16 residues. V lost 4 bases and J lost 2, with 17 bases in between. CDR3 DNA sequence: TGTGCCAGCAGTTCCGAACGCCGGGACAATCAAGAGACCCAGTACTTC. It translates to CASSSERRDNQETQYF.

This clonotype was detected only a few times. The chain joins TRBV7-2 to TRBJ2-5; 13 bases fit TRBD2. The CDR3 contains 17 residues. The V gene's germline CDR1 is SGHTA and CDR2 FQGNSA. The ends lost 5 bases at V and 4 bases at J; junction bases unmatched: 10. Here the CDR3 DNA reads TGTGCCAGCAGCGGGAGGACTAGCGGGGGCATGGGAGAGACCCAGTACTTC. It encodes CASSGRTSGGMGETQYF. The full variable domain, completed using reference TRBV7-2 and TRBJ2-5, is GAGVSQSPSNKVTEKGKDVELRCDPISGHTALYWYRQSLGQGLEFLIYFQGNSAPDKSGLPSDRFSAERTGGSVSTLTIQRTQQEDSAVYLCASSGRTSGGMGETQYFGPGTRLLVL.

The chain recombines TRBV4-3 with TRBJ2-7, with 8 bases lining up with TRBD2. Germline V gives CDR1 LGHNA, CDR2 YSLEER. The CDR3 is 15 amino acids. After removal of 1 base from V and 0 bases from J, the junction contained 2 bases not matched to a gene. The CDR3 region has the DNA TGCGCCAGCAGCCAAGTCCGGGGGGGCTCCTACGAGCAGTACTTC. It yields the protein CASSQVRGGSYEQYF.

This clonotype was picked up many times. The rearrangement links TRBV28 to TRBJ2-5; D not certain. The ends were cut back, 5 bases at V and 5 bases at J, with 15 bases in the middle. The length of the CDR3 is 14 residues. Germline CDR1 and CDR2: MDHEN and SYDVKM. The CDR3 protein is CASSPTGFWETQYF. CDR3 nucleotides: TGTGCCAGCAGTCCCACCGGGTTTTGGGAGACCCAGTACTTC. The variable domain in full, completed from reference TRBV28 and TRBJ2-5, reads DVKVTQSSRYLVKRTGEKVFLECVQDMDHENMFWYRQDPGLGLRLIYFSYDVKMKEKGDIPEGYSVSREKKERFSLILESASTNQTSMYLCASSPTGFWETQYFGPGTRLLVL.

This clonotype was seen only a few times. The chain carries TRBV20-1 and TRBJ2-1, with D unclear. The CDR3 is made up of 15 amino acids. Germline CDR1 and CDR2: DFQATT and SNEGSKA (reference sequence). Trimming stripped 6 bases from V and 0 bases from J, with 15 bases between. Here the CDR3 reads CSARPLFSSYNEQFF. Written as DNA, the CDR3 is TGCAGTGCCCGACCGCTCTTCAGCTCCTACAATGAGCAGTTCTTC.